This T cell receptor beta chain was captured in a study of monozygotic twins with inflammatory bowel disease. Broader study findings: The existence of one strong signal or clonotype linked to IBD lacked support.

As regards this clonotype: Its antigen is unknown.

The germline V gene has CDR1 MGHRA and CDR2 YSYEKL. This CDR3 spans 20 amino acids. Each donor supplied more than 2 ml of blood. Whole blood served as the source of total RNA, and no T cell sorting took place. TCRdb reprocessed the 5' RACE reads and reports one entry per CDR3 protein, with no DNA. Its clone listing holds 300,000 to 350,000 distinct CDR3 sequences. Sequenced material: blood. The J gene is TRBJ2-7, the V gene TRBV4-1; TCRdb designates TRBD2, a call that cannot be tested without DNA. The clonotype was recovered from a human donor with ulcerative colitis or Crohn's disease, or a healthy co-twin of an affected twin (not recorded which). CDR3 protein: CASSQAETSGRFLPSYEQYF.